The 26 T cell receptor beta chains reported below all come from one sample, sequenced in a study of cytomegalovirus exposure and HLA in healthy donors. The PCR used 60 Vbeta and 13 Jbeta primers. Measured with immunoSEQ multiplex PCR; TCRdb has only the in-frame clones, and not every one. The table lists approximately 120,000 clones. What was sequenced was PBMCs. The receptor set was obtained from a woman in her sixties or seventies in good health and CMV-seronegative.

The genes are TRBV7-9 and TRBJ1-2, with D perhaps matching TRBD1 (5 bases). This CDR3 is 16 amino acids long. The germline V gene encodes CDR1 SEHNR and CDR2 FQNEAQ (reference sequence). V was trimmed by 5 bases and J by 2 bases, leaving 18 bases between them. The DNA of the CDR3 is TGTGCCAGCAGCCCCCAGTCTCCAGGGAGGAACTATGGCTACACCTTC. This translates into CASSPQSPGRNYGYTF.

This sequence joins TRBV10-3 and TRBJ2-7; 10 bases line up with TRBD2. CDR1 is ENHRY and CDR2 is SYGVKD in the germline V gene. Unmatched junction bases numbered 15, after V lost 3 bases and J lost 7 bases. CDR3 length: 17 amino acids. The CDR3 loop reads CAISETRPASGRGEQYF. The DNA for the CDR3 is TGTGCCATCAGTGAAACCCGCCCTGCTAGCGGGAGAGGGGAGCAGTACTTC.

V and J are TRBV5-7 and TRBJ2-1, with 8 bases identical to TRBD1. TRBV5-7 belongs to the ORF category, with a function that is uncertain. Trimming at V came to 4 bases and at J to 7 bases, leaving 22 bases not matched to a gene. CDR3 size: 19 residues. CDR3 in DNA: TGTGCCAGCAGCCTTATCGACTCGGCTGGGACAGGATCGGGAAATGAGCAGTTCTTC. It is translated as CASSLIDSAGTGSGNEQFF.

The chain carries TRBV5-1 and TRBJ2-5; D perhaps matches TRBD1 (5 bases). Judging by the DNA end, TRBJ2-7 fits better; the J call may be wrong. Per the germline V gene, CDR1 is SGHRS and CDR2 is YFSETQ. This CDR3 is built from 14 residues. In DNA form, the CDR3 reads TGCGCCAGCAGCTTGGACCAGGGTTCCCACGAGCAGTACTTC. The encoded protein is CASSLDQGSHEQYF.

The rearrangement uses TRBV6-1 and TRBJ1-5, with 7 nucleotides matching TRBD1. The V gene's germline CDR1 is MNHNS and CDR2 SASEGT. There are 17 residues in the CDR3. The V and J ends lost 2 bases and 3 bases, in that order; junction bases with no gene match: 10. CDR3 DNA: TGTGCCAGCAGTGAACGTAGGGGCAGGGGGATCAATCAGCCCCAGCATTTT. This encodes CASSERRGRGINQPQHF.

This chain joins TRBV28 and TRBJ2-4; D possibly corresponds to TRBD2 (5 bases). Germline V gene lookup returns CDR1 MDHEN and CDR2 SYDVKM. V was trimmed by 3 bases and J by 8 bases, leaving 11 bases between them. This CDR3 comprises 13 residues. The CDR3 sequence: CASSLYGMDIQYF. The CDR3 nucleotides are TGTGCCAGCAGTTTGTACGGGATGGACATTCAGTACTTC.

The V call is TRBV7-9, the J call TRBJ2-2, with TRBD1 matching over 7 bases. This CDR3 region has 15 residues. CDR1 and CDR2 (germline): SEHNR, FQNEAQ (reference sequence). Losses at the gene ends were 4 bases for V and 5 bases for J; bases not matched to a gene: 7. The CDR3 region has the DNA TGTGCCAGCAGCTCCACAGGGGTTTGGACCGGGGAGCTGTTTTTT. Amino acids: CASSSTGVWTGELFF.

V is TRBV4-1 and J is TRBJ2-1; 10 nucleotides match TRBD2. The V gene's germline CDR1 is MGHRA and CDR2 YSYEKL. The junction had 11 bases not matched to a gene; V was cut back by 0 bases and J by 0 bases. The CDR3 covers 20 residues. The CDR3 DNA is TGCGCCAGCAGCCAAGAATCTGGCCTAGCGGGAGCCGGCTCCTACAATGAGCAGTTCTTC. Protein: CASSQESGLAGAGSYNEQFF.

The chain uses TRBV21-1 and TRBJ1-4; the D call in the table, TRBD1, was not verified against the DNA. TRBV21-1 is listed as a pseudogene. This CDR3 comprises 16 residues. The CDR3 DNA is TGTGCCAGCAGCAACCCTCGACAGCAAGCTAATGAAAAACTGTTTTTT. Protein product: CASSNPRQQANEKLFF.

The DNA for the CDR3 is TGTGCCAGCTCACCTGGGACAGGGGGGTACGGCTACACCTTC. Translating it yields CASSPGTGGYGYTF. The rearrangement uses TRBV18 and TRBJ1-2, with 11 nucleotides matching TRBD1. Germline V CDR1 and CDR2: KGHSH, LQKENI. The CDR3 runs 14 residues. V lost 3 bases and J lost 8; bases outside the gene matches: 5.

This rearrangement joins TRBV5-1 to TRBJ2-1; D is ambiguous. Per germline, CDR1 SGHRS and CDR2 YFSETQ. V lost 9 bases and J lost 0, with 16 bases in between. CDR3 length: 15 residues. The DNA of the CDR3 is TGCGCCACCACAGTTGGGCCGAGCTCCTACAATGAGCAGTTCTTC. Amino acid sequence: CATTVGPSSYNEQFF.

This sequence joins TRBV28 and TRBJ1-2; 7 bases match TRBD1. Germline lookup yields CDR1 MDHEN and CDR2 SYDVKM. This CDR3 region has 12 residues. V dropped 6 bases and J dropped 7; count of bases not matched to a gene: 5. CDR3 residues: CASRTGLSGYTF. In nucleotides, the CDR3 is TGTGCCAGCAGGACAGGGTTGAGTGGCTACACCTTC.

This chain joins TRBV2 and TRBJ2-7; 9 nucleotides match TRBD1. The CDR3 extends over 14 amino acids. V was clipped by 6 bases and J by 5 bases; unmatched bases: 8. Per the germline V gene, CDR1 is SNHLY and CDR2 is FYNNEI. The CDR3 coding sequence is TGTGCCAGCAGGCCAACAGGGGGCCGCGACGAGCAGTACTTC. It encodes CASRPTGGRDEQYF.

The rearrangement links TRBV4-1 to TRBJ2-3, with 7 bases lining up with TRBD1. Germline V lookup: CDR1 MGHRA, CDR2 YSYEKL. V dropped 2 bases and J dropped 6; count of bases not matched to a gene: 2. The CDR3 covers 13 residues. CDR3 protein: CASSQTGVDTQYF. DNA of the CDR3: TGCGCCAGCAGCCAAACAGGGGTTGATACGCAGTATTTT.

A word on this clone: The same CDR3 is also encoded by other DNA sequences in this sample. The rearrangement uses TRBV10-3 and TRBJ1-5; no clear D. The CDR3 has 14 residues. V was cut by 2 bases and J by 2 bases, with 7 bases left in between. CDR1 is ENHRY and CDR2 is SYGVKD in the germline V gene. The DNA for the CDR3 is TGTGCCATCAGTGAGGGCGGGGGCAATCAGCCCCAGCATTTT. Protein: CAISEGGGNQPQHF.

The chain joins TRBV5-8 to TRBJ1-1; no clear D. V was pared by 2 bases and J by 5 bases, with 7 bases between. This CDR3 is built from 12 residues. Looked up from germline, CDR1 is SGHTS and CDR2 is YDEGEE. The CDR3 region is CASSFRGTEAFF. In nucleotides, the CDR3 is TGTGCCAGCAGCTTTAGAGGGACTGAAGCTTTCTTT.

This chain joins TRBV6-1 and TRBJ2-2; 8 nucleotides line up with TRBD2. V gave up 2 bases and J gave up 1 base; unmatched junction bases: 0. The germline V gene encodes CDR1 MNHNS and CDR2 SASEGT. CDR3 size: 15 residues. The CDR3 bases are TGTGCCAGCAGTGAACTAGCGGGGAACACCGGGGAGCTGTTTTTT. Translating gives CASSELAGNTGELFF.

The CDR3 loop reads CASKNDMRTYYGYTF. The CDR3 DNA sequence: TGTGCCAGCAAGAACGACATGCGAACATACTATGGCTACACCTTC. The chain employs TRBV6-1 and TRBJ1-2; D is undetermined. Germline CDR1 MNHNS, CDR2 SASEGT. Trimming removed 7 bases from V and 3 bases from J, with 18 bases in between. CDR3 size: 15 residues.

V usage is TRBV27 and J usage is TRBJ2-2; tentative D call: TRBD2 (5 bases). With 2 bases removed from V and 0 bases from J, the gap between germline ends came to 13 bases. The CDR3 runs 17 residues. From germline, CDR1 is MNHEY and CDR2 SMNVEV (reference sequence). CDR3 sequence: CASSLRGGLSNTGELFF. CDR3 bases: TGTGCCAGCAGTTTACGTGGCGGGCTTTCGAACACCGGGGAGCTGTTTTTT.

The rearrangement joins TRBV6-1 to TRBJ2-5; tentatively, D is TRBD2 (5 bases). Germline assignment: CDR1 MNHNS and CDR2 SASEGT. V gave up 3 bases and J gave up 3 bases, with 11 bases separating them. This CDR3 is built from 14 residues. The CDR3 coding sequence is TGTGCCAGCAGTGATAGAGGGATCAAAGAGACCCAGTACTTC. Amino acid sequence: CASSDRGIKETQYF.

The V call is TRBV11-2, the J call TRBJ1-1; 8 nucleotides align to TRBD1. Trimming took 0 bases from V and 11 from J; bases not matched to a gene: 11. Germline-derived CDR1 and CDR2 are SGHAT and FQNNGV. The CDR3 sequence is 15 residues long. The CDR3 nucleotides are TGTGCCAGCAGCTTAGATCCCGGACAGGGTATGGACGCTTTCTTT. Translated, it gives CASSLDPGQGMDAFF.

The J gene is TRBJ2-1, the V gene TRBV12-5; 12 bases agree with TRBD2. The germline CDR1 and CDR2 sequences are LGHNT and FRNRAP. This CDR3 comprises 13 residues. Losses at the gene ends were 11 bases for V and 11 bases for J; bases not matched to a gene: 10. CDR3 residues: CASRSTSGSKQFF. The CDR3 DNA is TGTGCTTCAAGATCGACTAGCGGGAGCAAGCAGTTCTTC.

The chain combines TRBV29-1 with TRBJ1-2; D is perhaps TRBD1 (6 bases). Germline loops: CDR1 SQVTM, CDR2 ANQGSEA. CDR3 length equals 13 residues. V lost 5 bases and J 2 bases, leaving 12 bases between the germline ends. The CDR3 reads CSVRQDRNYGYTF. The CDR3, as DNA: TGCAGCGTTCGACAGGATAGGAACTATGGCTACACCTTC.

This sequence joins TRBV14 and TRBJ1-2, with TRBD1 matching over 8 bases. CDR3 length: 15 amino acids. V dropped 2 bases and J dropped 3; count of bases not matched to a gene: 5. CDR1 and CDR2 from the germline V gene are SGHDN and FVKESK. The CDR3 spells CASSQSGTGDYGYTF. CDR3 in DNA: TGTGCCAGCAGCCAAAGCGGGACAGGAGACTATGGCTACACCTTC.

This chain connects TRBV7-9 to TRBJ1-5, with D possibly TRBD1 on 5 matching bases. The CDR3 has 14 residues. V was trimmed by 5 bases and J by 0 bases, leaving 8 bases between them. Germline-derived CDR1 and CDR2 are SEHNR and FQNEAQ (reference sequence). The CDR3 reads CASSLDSSNQPQHF. The DNA of the CDR3 is TGTGCCAGCAGCCTCGACAGTAGCAATCAGCCCCAGCATTTT.

This sequence joins TRBV5-6 and TRBJ2-7, with D hard to call. In germline, CDR1 is SGHDT, CDR2 YYEEEE. The CDR3 length is 11 residues. The V and J ends lost 4 bases and 6 bases respectively, with 8 bases between them. The CDR3 sequence: CASSIASEQYF. The DNA for the CDR3 is TGTGCCAGCAGCATAGCATCCGAGCAGTACTTC.